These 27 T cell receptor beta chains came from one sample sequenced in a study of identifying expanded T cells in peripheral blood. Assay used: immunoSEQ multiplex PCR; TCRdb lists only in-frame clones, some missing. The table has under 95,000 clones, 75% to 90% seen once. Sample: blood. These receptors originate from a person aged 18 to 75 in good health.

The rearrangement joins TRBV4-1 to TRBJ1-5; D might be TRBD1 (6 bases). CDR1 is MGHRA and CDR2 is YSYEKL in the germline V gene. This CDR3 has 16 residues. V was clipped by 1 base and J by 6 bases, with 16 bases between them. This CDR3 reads CASSQGGVGGAQPQHF. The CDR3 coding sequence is TGCGCCAGCAGCCAAGGAGGGGTTGGGGGGGCTCAGCCCCAGCATTTT.

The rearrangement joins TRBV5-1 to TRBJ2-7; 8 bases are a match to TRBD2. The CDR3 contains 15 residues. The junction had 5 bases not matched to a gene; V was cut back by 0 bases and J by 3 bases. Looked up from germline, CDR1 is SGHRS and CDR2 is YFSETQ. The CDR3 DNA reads TGCGCCAGCAGCTTGGCCGCGGGAGGATTCTACGAGCAGTACTTC. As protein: CASSLAAGGFYEQYF. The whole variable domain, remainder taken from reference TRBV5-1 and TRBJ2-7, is KAGVTQTPRYLIKTRGQQVTLSCSPISGHRSVSWYQQTPGQGLQFLFEYFSETQRNKGNFPGRFSGRQFSNSRSEMNVSTLELGDSALYLCASSLAAGGFYEQYFGPGTRLTVT.

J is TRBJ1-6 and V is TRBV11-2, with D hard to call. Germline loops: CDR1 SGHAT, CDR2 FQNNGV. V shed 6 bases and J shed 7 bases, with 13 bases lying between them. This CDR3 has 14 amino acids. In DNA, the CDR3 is TGTGCCAGCAGGAAGACCGAATTGAATTCACCCCTCCACTTT. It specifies CASRKTELNSPLHF.

This chain's CDR3 is CASSIWSGQLAYEQYF. Here the CDR3 DNA reads TGTGCCAGTAGTATTTGGAGCGGCCAGCTGGCCTACGAGCAGTACTTC. The V call is TRBV19, the J call TRBJ2-7; a possible D gene is TRBD2 (5 bases). This CDR3 has 16 amino acids. Trimming shortened V by 3 bases and J by 2 bases, and 17 bases separated the two germline ends. The germline CDR1 and CDR2 sequences are LNHDA and SQIVND (reference sequence). Full variable domain (outside the CDR3, taken from reference TRBV19 and TRBJ2-7): DGGITQSPKYLFRKEGQNVTLSCEQNLNHDAMYWYRQDPGQGLRLIYYSQIVNDFQKGDIAEGYSVSREKKESFPLTVTSAQKNPTAFYLCASSIWSGQLAYEQYFGPGTRLTVT.

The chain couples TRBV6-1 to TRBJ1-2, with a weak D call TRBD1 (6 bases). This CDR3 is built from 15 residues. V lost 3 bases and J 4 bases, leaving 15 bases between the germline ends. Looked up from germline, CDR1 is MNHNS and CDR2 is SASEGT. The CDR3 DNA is TGTGCCAGCAGTGAGTGGGGGGGCTACGGCTATGGCTACACCTTC. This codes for CASSEWGGYGYGYTF.

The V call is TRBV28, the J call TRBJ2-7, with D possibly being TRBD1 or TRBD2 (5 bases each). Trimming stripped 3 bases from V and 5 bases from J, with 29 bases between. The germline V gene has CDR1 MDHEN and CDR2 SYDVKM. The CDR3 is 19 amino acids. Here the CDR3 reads CASSFARAALDRGVHEQYF. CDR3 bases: TGTGCCAGCAGTTTTGCCAGGGCCGCCCTCGATAGAGGGGTCCACGAGCAGTACTTC.

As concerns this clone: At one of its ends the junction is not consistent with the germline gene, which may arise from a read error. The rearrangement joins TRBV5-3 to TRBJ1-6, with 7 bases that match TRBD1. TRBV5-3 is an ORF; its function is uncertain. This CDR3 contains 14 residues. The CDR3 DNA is TGTGCCAGCAGCTCTCCGGGACAGAATTCACCCCTCCACTTT. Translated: CASSSPGQNSPLHF.

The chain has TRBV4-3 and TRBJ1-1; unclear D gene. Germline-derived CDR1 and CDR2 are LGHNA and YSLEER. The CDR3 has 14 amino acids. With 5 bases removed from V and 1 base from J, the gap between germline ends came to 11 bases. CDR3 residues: CASSDGVSNTEAFF. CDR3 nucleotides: TGCGCCAGCAGCGACGGGGTCTCGAACACTGAAGCTTTCTTT.

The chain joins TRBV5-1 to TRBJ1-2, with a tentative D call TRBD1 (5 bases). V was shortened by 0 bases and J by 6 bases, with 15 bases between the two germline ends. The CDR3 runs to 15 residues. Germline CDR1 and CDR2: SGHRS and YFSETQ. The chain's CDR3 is CASSLGQGGMDGYTF. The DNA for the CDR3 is TGCGCCAGCAGCTTGGGTCAGGGTGGAATGGATGGCTACACCTTC.

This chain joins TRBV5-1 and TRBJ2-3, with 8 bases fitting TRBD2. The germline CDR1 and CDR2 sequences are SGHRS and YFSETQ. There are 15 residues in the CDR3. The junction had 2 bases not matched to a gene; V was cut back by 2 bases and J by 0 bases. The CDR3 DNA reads TGCGCCAGCAGCTTTACTAGCGGTAGCACAGATACGCAGTATTTT. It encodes CASSFTSGSTDTQYF.

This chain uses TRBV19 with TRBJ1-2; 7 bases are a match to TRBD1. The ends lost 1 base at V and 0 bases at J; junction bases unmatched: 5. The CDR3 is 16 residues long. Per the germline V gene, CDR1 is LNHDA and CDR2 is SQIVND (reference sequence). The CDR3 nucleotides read TGTGCCAGTAGTATAGGAGTACAGGGGACTAACTATGGCTACACCTTC. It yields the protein CASSIGVQGTNYGYTF.

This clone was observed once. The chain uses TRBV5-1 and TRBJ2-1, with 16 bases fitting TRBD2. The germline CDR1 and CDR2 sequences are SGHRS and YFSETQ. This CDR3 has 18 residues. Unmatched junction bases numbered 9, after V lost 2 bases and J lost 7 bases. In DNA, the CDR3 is TGCGCCAGCAGCTTCGGGACTAGCGGGAGGGCCGGGGTGAATGAGCAGTTCTTC. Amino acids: CASSFGTSGRAGVNEQFF.

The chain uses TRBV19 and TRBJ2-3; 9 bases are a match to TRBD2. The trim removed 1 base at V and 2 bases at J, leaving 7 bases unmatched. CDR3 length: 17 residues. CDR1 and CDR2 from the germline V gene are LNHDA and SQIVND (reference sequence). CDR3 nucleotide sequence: TGTGCCAGTAGTATAGGCCCGCTAGCGGGACACACAGATACGCAGTATTTT. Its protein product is CASSIGPLAGHTDTQYF.

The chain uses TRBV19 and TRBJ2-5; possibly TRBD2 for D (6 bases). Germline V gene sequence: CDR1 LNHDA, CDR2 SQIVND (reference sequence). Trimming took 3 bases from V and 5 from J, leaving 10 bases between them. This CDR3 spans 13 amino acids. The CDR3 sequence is CASSIGGAETQYF. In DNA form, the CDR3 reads TGTGCCAGTAGTATCGGGGGTGCCGAGACCCAGTACTTC.

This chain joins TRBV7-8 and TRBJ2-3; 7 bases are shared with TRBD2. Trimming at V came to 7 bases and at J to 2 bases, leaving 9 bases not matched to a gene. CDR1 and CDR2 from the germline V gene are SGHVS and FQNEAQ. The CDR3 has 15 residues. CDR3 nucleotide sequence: TGTGCCAGCACAACGCGGGAGCAGTACACAGATACGCAGTATTTT. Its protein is CASTTREQYTDTQYF.

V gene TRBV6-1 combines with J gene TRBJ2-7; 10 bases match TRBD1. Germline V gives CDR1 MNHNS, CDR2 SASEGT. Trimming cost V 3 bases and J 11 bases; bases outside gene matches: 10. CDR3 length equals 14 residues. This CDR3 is CASSEGDRGFTEYF. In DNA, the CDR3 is TGTGCCAGCAGTGAGGGGGACAGGGGTTTTACGGAGTACTTC.

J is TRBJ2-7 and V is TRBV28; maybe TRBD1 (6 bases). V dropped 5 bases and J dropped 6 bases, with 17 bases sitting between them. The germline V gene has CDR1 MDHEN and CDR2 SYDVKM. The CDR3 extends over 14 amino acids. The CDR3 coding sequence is TGTGCCAGCAGTCTACAGGGCGCGGTTGGCGAGCAGTACTTC. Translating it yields CASSLQGAVGEQYF.

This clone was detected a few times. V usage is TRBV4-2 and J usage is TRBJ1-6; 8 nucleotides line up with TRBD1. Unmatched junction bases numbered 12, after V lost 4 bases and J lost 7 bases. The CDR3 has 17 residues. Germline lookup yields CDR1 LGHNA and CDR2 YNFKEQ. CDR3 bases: TGTGCCAGCAGCCCAGACAGGGGATTAGGGGCCAATTCACCCCTCCACTTT. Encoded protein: CASSPDRGLGANSPLHF.

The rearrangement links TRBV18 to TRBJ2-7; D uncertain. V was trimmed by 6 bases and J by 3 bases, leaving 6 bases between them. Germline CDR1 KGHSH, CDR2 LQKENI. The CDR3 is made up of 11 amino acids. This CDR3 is CASSPDYEQYF. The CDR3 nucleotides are TGTGCCAGCTCCCCCGACTACGAGCAGTACTTC. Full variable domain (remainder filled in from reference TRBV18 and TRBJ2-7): NAGVMQNPRHLVRRRGQEARLRCSPMKGHSHVYWYRQLPEEGLKFMVYLQKENIIDESGMPKERFSAEFPKEGPSILRIQQVVRGDSAAYFCASSPDYEQYFGPGTRLTVT.

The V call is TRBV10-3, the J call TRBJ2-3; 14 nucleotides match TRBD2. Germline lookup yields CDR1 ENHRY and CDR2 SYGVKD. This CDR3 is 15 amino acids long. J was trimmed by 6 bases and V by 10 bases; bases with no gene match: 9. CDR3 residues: CATTTSGGAGDTQYF. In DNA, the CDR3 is TGTGCCACTACGACTAGCGGGGGGGCGGGGGATACGCAGTATTTT.

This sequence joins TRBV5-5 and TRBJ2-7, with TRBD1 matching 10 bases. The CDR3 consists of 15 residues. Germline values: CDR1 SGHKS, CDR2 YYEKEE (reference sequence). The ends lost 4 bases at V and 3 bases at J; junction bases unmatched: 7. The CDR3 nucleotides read TGTGCCAGCAGCGTAACGGGACAGGGGATCTACGAGCAGTACTTC. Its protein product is CASSVTGQGIYEQYF.

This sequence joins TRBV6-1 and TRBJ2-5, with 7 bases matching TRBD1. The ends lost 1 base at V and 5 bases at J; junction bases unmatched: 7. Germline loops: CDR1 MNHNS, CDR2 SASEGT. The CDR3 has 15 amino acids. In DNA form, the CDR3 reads TGTGCCAGCAGTGAAGGGGCAGGGGGTCCGGAGACCCAGTACTTC. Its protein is CASSEGAGGPETQYF.

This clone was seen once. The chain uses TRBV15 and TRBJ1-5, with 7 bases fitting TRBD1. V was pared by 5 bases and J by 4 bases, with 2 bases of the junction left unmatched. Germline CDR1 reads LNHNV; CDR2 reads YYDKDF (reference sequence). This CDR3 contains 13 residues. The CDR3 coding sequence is TGTGCCACCAGCCCGGGACAGAATCAGCCCCAGCATTTT. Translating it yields CATSPGQNQPQHF.

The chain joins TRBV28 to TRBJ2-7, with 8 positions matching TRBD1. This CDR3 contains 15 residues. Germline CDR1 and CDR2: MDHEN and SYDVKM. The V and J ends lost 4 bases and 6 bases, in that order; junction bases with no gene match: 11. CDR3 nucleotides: TGTGCCAGCAGTTCCCCGGGACAGGAAACTCTCGAGCAGTACTTC. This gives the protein CASSSPGQETLEQYF.

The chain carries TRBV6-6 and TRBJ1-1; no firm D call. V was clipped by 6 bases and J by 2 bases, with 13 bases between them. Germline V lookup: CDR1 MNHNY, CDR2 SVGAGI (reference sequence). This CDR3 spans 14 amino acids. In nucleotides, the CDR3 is TGTGCCAGCAGAGATGACCGGAGAAACACTGAAGCTTTCTTT. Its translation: CASRDDRRNTEAFF.

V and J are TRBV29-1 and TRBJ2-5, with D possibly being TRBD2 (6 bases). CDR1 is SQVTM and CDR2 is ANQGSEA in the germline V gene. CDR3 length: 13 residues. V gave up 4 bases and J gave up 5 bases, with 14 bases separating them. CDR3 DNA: TGCAGCGTTGGCGTGTCGAGCGGGGAGACCCAGTACTTC. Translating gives CSVGVSSGETQYF.

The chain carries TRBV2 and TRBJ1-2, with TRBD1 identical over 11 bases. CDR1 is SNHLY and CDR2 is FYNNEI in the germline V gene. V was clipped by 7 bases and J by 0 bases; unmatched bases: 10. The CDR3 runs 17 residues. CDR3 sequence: CASTSQGQGGANYGYTF. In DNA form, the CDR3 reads TGTGCCAGCACCTCACAGGGACAGGGGGGAGCTAACTATGGCTACACCTTC.